This T cell receptor beta chain was documented in a study of T cell repertoires in cytomegalovirus infection (dated by TCRdb to the late 2010s). In the study overall: Donor HLA type was relevant to the analysis, as public TCR beta signatures indicated carriage of CMV infection together with the matching HLA type. Broad study findings and their caveats: In both this cohort and an independent roughly 330-donor cohort, the cumulative frequency of public TCR beta family members distinguished carriers of CMV infection plus the relevant HLA type. The ex vivo response was dominated by HLA-C-restricted CMV-specific TCR beta clonotypes, which also provided the single most frequent clonotype in two of eight donors.

Sequencing used an Illumina HiSeq 1500. TCRdb reran the public reads through fastp at Q25 and MiXCR, keeping productive beta chains. All rows with the same CDR3 protein become a single entry with the most common DNA and genes. The sample table shows hundreds of thousands of distinct CDR3 sequences, and roughly a tenth are seen once. The ten largest clones represent less than 3% of the sample. The germline ends are 13 bases apart after V is trimmed by 4 bases and J by 0 bases. CDR1 MDHEN and CDR2 SYDVKM were looked up in the germline V gene. Taken from cysteine to phenylalanine, the CDR3 has 16 residues. Just the 48-base CDR3 DNA is kept, in frame starting at base 1. This clonotype was picked up a small number of times. Its antigen has not been determined. No much larger clonotype is one base removed from it; base qualities were not supplied.

The source is a human donor in good health (CMV status not recorded). Some clones in this sample may be carry-over from other donors' samples. The chain joins TRBV28 to TRBJ2-1, with the D gene too uncertain to name. The sample comprised PBMCs. The sequence in DNA is TGTGCCAGCAGTTCTCCAGGCTGGGGCTCCTACAATGAGCAGTTCTTC. It is translated as CASSSPGWGSYNEQFF.